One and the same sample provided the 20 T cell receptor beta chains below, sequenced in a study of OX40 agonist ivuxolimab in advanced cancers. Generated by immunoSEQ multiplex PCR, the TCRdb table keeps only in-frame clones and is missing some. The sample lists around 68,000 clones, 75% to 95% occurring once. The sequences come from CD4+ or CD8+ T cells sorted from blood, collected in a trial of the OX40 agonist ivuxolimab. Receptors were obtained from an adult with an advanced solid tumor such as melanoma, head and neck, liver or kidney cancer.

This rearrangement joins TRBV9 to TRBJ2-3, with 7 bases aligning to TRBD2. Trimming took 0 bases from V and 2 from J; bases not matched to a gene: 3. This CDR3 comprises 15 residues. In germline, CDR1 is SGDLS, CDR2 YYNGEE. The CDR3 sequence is CASSVVGGSTDTQYF. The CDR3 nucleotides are TGTGCCAGCAGCGTAGTGGGGGGGTCCACAGATACGCAGTATTTT. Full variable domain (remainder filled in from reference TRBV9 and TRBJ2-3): DSGVTQTPKHLITATGQRVTLRCSPRSGDLSVYWYQQSLDQGLQFLIQYYNGEERAKGNILERFSAQQFPDLHSELNLSSLELGDSALYFCASSVVGGSTDTQYFGPGTRLTVL.

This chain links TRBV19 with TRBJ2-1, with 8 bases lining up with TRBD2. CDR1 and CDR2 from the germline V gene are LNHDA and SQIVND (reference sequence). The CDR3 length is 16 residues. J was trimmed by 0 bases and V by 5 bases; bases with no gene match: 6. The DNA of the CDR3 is TGTGCCAGTAGTTCGTCAGCGGGGGCCTCCTACAATGAGCAGTTCTTC. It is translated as CASSSSAGASYNEQFF.

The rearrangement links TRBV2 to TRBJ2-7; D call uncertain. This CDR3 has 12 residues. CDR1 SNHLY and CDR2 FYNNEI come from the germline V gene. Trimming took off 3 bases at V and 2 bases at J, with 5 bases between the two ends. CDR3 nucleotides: TGTGCCAGCAGTGAGGGCCCCTACGAGCAGTACTTC. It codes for CASSEGPYEQYF.

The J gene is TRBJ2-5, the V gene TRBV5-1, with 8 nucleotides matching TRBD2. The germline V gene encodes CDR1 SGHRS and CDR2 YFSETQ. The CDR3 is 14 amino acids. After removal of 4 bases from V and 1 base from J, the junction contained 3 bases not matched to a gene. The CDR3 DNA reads TGCGCCAGCAGCAGGACTAGCCTCCAAGAGACCCAGTACTTC. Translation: CASSRTSLQETQYF.

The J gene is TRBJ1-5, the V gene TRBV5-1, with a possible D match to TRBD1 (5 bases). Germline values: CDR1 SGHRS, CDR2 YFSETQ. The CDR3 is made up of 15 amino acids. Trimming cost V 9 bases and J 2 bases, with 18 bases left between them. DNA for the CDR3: TGCGCCATCCCCGAGAGGGGTTTCGGCAATCAGCCCCAGCATTTT. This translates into CAIPERGFGNQPQHF.

DNA of the CDR3: TGTGCCAGCAGCTTAAACAAAAACACCGGGGAGCTGTTTTTT. Protein product: CASSLNKNTGELFF. The genes are TRBV7-3 and TRBJ2-2; no reliable D call. Trimming removed 1 base at V and 2 bases at J, with 5 bases between. This CDR3 region has 14 residues. Germline V CDR1 and CDR2: SGHTA, FQGTGA.

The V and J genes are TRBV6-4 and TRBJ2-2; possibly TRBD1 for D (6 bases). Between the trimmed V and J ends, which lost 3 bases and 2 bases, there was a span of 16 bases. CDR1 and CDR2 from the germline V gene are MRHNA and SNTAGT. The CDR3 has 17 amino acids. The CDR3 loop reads CASSDYRVPDNTGELFF. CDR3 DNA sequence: TGTGCCAGCAGTGATTACAGGGTTCCCGATAACACCGGGGAGCTGTTTTTT.

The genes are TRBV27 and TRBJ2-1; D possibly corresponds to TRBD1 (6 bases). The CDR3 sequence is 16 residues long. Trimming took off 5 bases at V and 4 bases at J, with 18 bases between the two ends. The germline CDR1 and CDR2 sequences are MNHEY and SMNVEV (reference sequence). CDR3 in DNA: TGTGCCAGCAGTCCTTTCCTAGGGACATTTTACAATGAGCAGTTCTTC. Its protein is CASSPFLGTFYNEQFF.

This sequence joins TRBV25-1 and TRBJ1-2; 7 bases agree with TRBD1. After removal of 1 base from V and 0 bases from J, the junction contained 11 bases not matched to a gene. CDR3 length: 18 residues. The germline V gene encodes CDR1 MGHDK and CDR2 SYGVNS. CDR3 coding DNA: TGTGCCAGCAGTGAATTTGGGGGGCAGGGGGACGCTAACTATGGCTACACCTTC. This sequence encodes CASSEFGGQGDANYGYTF.

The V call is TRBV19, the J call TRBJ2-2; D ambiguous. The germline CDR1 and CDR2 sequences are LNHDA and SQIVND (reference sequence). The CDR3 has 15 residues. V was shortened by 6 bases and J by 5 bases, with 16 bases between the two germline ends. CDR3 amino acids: CASSPQGPRTGELFF. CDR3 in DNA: TGTGCCAGTAGCCCACAAGGCCCGAGGACCGGGGAGCTGTTTTTT.

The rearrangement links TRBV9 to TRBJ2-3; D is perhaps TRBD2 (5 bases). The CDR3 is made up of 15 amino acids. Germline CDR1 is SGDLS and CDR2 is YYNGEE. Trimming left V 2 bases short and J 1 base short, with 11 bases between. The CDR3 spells CASSVDWLRTDTQYF. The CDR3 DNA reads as TGTGCCAGCAGCGTGGACTGGCTTCGCACAGATACGCAGTATTTT.

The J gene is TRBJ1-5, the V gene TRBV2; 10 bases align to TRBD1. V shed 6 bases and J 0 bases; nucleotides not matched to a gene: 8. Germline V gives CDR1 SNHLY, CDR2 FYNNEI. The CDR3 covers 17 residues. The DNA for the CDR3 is TGTGCCAGCAGGGCTAGGACAGGGGGATATAGCAATCAGCCCCAGCATTTT. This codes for CASRARTGGYSNQPQHF.

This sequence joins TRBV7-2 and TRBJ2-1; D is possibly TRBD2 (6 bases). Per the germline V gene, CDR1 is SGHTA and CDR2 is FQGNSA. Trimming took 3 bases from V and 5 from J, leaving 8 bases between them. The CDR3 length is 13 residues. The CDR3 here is CASSLGLDNEQFF. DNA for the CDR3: TGTGCCAGCAGCTTGGGACTGGACAATGAGCAGTTCTTC.

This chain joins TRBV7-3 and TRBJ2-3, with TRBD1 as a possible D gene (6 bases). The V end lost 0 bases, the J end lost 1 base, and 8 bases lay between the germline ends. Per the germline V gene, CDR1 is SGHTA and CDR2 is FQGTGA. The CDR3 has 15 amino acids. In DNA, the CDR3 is TGTGCCAGCAGCTTAACGGGGGCCGGCACAGATACGCAGTATTTT. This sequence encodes CASSLTGAGTDTQYF.

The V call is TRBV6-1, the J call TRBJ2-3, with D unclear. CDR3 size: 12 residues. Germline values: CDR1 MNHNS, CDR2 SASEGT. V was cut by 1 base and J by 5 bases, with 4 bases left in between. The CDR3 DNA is TGTGCCAGCAGTGAAGTAGGAGATACGCAGTATTTT. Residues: CASSEVGDTQYF.

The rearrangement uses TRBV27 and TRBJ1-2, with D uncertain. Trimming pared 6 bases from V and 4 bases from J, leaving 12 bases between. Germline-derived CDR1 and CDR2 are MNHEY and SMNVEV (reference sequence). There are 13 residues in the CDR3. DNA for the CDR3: TGTGCCAGCAGCGAGACGAACAGCTATGGCTACACCTTC. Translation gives CASSETNSYGYTF.

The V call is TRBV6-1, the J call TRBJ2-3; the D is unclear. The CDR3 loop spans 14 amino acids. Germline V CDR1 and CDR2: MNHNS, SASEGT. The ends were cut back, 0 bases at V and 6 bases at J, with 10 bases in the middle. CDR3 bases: TGTGCCAGCAGTGAAGCTACCTTGGGGGATACGCAGTATTTT. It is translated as CASSEATLGDTQYF.

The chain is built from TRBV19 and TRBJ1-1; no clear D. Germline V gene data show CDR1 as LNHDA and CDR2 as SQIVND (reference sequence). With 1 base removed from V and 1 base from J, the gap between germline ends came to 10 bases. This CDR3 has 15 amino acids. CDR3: CASSIVQSRNTEAFF. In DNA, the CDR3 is TGTGCCAGTAGTATAGTACAGTCACGGAACACTGAAGCTTTCTTT.

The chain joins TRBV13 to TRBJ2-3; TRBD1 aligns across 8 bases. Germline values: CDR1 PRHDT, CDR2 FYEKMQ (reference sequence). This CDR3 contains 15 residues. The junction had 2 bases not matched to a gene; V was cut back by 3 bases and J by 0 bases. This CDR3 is CASSFRTGSTDTQYF. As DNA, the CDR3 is TGTGCCAGCAGCTTTAGGACAGGGAGCACAGATACGCAGTATTTT.

CDR3 sequence reads: CASSVGTGGRTEAFF. The CDR3 DNA follows: TGTGCCAGCAGCGTAGGGACAGGGGGACGCACTGAAGCTTTCTTT. The rearrangement links TRBV9 to TRBJ1-1; TRBD1 matches 10 bases. Germline trimming cut 0 bases from V and 4 bases from J; bases unmatched to any gene: 3. The CDR3 extends over 15 amino acids. The germline CDR1 and CDR2 sequences are SGDLS and YYNGEE.